This T cell receptor beta chain was sequenced for a study of spatial heterogeneity in lung cancer. Whole-study results and caveats: Sequencing reached an estimated coverage of tumor T cells that was only roughly 7% for alpha chains and approximately 13% for beta chains. Tracking of tumor mutation counts was seen in expanded intratumoral alpha and beta TCR counts.

This clonotype was counted at least ten times. Its antigen is still unknown. For a library built for alpha chains, this beta chain is a stray read; little rests on its size. Time point denoted: sample taken at primary tumor resection. Whole RNA was taken from tumor, nontumor lung or frozen PBMC; it was then sequenced unsorted. The CDR3 has 13 amino acids. Germline V CDR1 and CDR2: DFQATT, SNEGSKA (reference sequence). The V segment lost 2 bases and the J segment 7 bases; nucleotides outside the gene matches: 7. One entry per CDR3 protein, called by TCRdb with MiXCR from the 5' RACE reads. The profile shows some 5,500 distinct CDR3 sequences, around 13% of them singletons.

The sequence derives from a male donor with early-stage non-small cell lung cancer. The rearrangement joins TRBV20-1 to TRBJ1-2; 7 nucleotides match TRBD1. The specimen comprised lung tumor tissue, sampled at surgery. The CDR3 sequence is CSARQGERSGYTF. CDR3 sequence (DNA): TGCAGTGCTAGACAGGGGGAAAGGAGTGGCTACACCTTC.